The sequence of this TCR beta chain was determined in a study of control samples from healthy donors and cancer patients. Here immunoSEQ multiplex PCR was the method, and the copy in TCRdb shows in-frame clones only, minus some. The repertoire holds some 140,000 clones, 80% to 90% seen once, with around 10% in the top ten. Germline V gene lookup returns CDR1 SNHLY and CDR2 FYNNEI. Trimming removed 3 bases at V and 2 bases at J, with 10 bases between. The CDR3 is 14 residues long. The chain combines TRBV2 with TRBJ1-2, with a tentative D call TRBD1 (5 bases). The receptor comes from a woman aged 25 to 39 in good health. The sample was blood. The CDR3 is CASSDAGTNYGYTF. The CDR3 DNA follows: TGTGCCAGCAGTGACGCAGGGACCAACTATGGCTACACCTTC.